One sample yielded the 18 T cell receptor beta chains listed below, sequenced in a study of tumor and adjacent non-tumor tissue in lung cancer. RNA was extracted from bulk tissue without any cell sorting. Distant lung tissue was collected more than 3 cm away from the tumor edge. A modified ARM-PCR protocol with three rounds of nested PCR amplified TCRbeta. TCRdb itself ran the multiplex PCR reads through MiXCR, one entry per CDR3 protein. The top ten clones hold about 30% of a sample with 47,000 or so distinct CDR3 sequences, around 59% of them seen once. Sample: distant non-tumor lung tissue. These receptors were collected from a woman aged 70 to 79 with non-small cell lung cancer.

To note about this clonotype: A junction end diverges from the germline sequence, so it may reflect a read error. The rearrangement uses TRBV11-3 and TRBJ2-3, with 7 nucleotides matching TRBD1. Germline-derived CDR1 and CDR2 are SGHNT and YENEEA. The CDR3 runs 15 residues. CDR3 loop: CASGFRGGAADTQYF. In DNA form, the CDR3 reads TGTGCCAGCGGCTTTAGAGGGGGCGCGGCAGATACGCAGTATTTT.

This clonotype was seen once. A read error may account for a junction end that differs from germline. The genes are TRBV7-9 and TRBJ1-1, with a tentative D call TRBD1 (5 bases). CDR1 is SEHNR, CDR2 FQNEAQ, per germline (reference sequence). The CDR3 is made up of 12 amino acids. Written as DNA, the CDR3 is TGTGTCAGCAGCTTAGGGGTCACTGAAGCTTTCTTT. Translation gives CVSSLGVTEAFF.

At least ten counts were recorded for this clonotype. The chain combines TRBV29-1 with TRBJ2-1; 10 bases line up with TRBD2. V gave up 7 bases and J gave up 5 bases; unmatched junction bases: 8. The germline CDR1 and CDR2 sequences are SQVTM and ANQGSEA. There are 14 residues in the CDR3. The CDR3 sequence: CSAMGLANDNEQFF. For the CDR3, the DNA is TGCAGCGCTATGGGACTAGCGAACGACAATGAGCAGTTCTTC.

This chain joins TRBV7-8 and TRBJ2-3, with 9 bases lining up with TRBD2. Losses at the gene ends were 6 bases for V and 8 bases for J; bases not matched to a gene: 12. Germline values: CDR1 SGHVS, CDR2 FQNEAQ. The CDR3 spans 15 residues. DNA for the CDR3: TGTGCCAGCAGTTTGACTAGCGGCCGTGCAGGTACGCAGTATTTT. Translation gives CASSLTSGRAGTQYF. Based on the CDR3 plus reference TRBV7-8 and TRBJ2-3, the full variable domain is GAGVSQSPRYKVAKRGQDVALRCDPISGHVSLFWYQQALGQGPEFLTYFQNEAQLDKSGLPSDRFFAERPEGSVSTLKIQRTQQEDSAVYLCASSLTSGRAGTQYFGPGTRLTVL.

The V gene is TRBV11-2, the J gene TRBJ2-1; D tentatively reads TRBD1 or TRBD2 (5 bases each). This CDR3 spans 14 amino acids. The ends were cut back, 0 bases at V and 8 bases at J, with 11 bases in the middle. Germline V lookup: CDR1 SGHAT, CDR2 FQNNGV. CDR3 sequence reads: CASSLEYRRDEQFF. In nucleotides, the CDR3 is TGTGCCAGCAGCTTAGAATACAGGCGGGATGAGCAGTTCTTC.

Points on this clonotype: One end of the junction is discordant with germline, which a read error may explain. The genes are TRBV29-1 and TRBJ2-1; a weak D match, TRBD2 (6 bases). Per germline, CDR1 SQVTM and CDR2 ANQGSEA. The CDR3 covers 19 residues. The CDR3 coding sequence is TGCAGCGTTTTGGGAGGTGGTCGGGCGGGATCACTACCCTACAATGAGGAGTTCTTC. Translation gives CSVLGGGRAGSLPYNEEFF.

In its sample, this clonotype is medium-sized. In DNA form, the CDR3 reads TGCAGCGTTGACCCTAGCGGGAGTTGGGATACGCAGTATTTT. Protein: CSVDPSGSWDTQYF. This chain uses TRBV29-1 with TRBJ2-3; 10 bases fit TRBD2. The CDR3 is 14 amino acids. J lost 6 bases, V lost 3 bases, and 6 bases had no gene match. The germline gives CDR1 SQVTM, CDR2 ANQGSEA.

On this clonotype itself: This may be a read error: a much more frequent sequence differs by one nucleotide. The chain is built from TRBV24-1 and TRBJ2-3; TRBD1 agrees at 9 bases. The CDR3 runs to 16 residues. CDR1 is KGHDR and CDR2 is SFDVKD in the germline V gene. The CDR3 loop reads CAISELGQGFTDTQYF. CDR3 bases: TGTGCCATCAGTGAATTGGGACAGGGCTTCACAGATACGCAGTATTTT.

This clonotype has ten or more counts. This chain joins TRBV14 and TRBJ2-1; 8 bases fit TRBD2. CDR3 length equals 15 residues. Germline V gene sequence: CDR1 SGHDN, CDR2 FVKESK. V gave up 1 base and J gave up 10 bases; unmatched junction bases: 9. The CDR3 is CASSQVQAGAGEQFF. DNA for the CDR3: TGTGCCAGCAGCCAAGTCCAAGCGGGAGCCGGGGAGCAGTTCTTC. The whole variable domain, filled in from reference TRBV14 and TRBJ2-1, reads EAGVTQFPSHSVIEKGQTVTLRCDPISGHDNLYWYRRVMGKEIKFLLHFVKESKQDESGMPNNRFLAERTGGTYSTLKVQPAELEDSGVYFCASSQVQAGAGEQFFGPGTRLTVL.

The J gene is TRBJ2-2, the V gene TRBV12-3 or TRBV12-4; D call uncertain. The CDR3 contains 17 residues. V was clipped by 10 bases and J by 0 bases, with 21 bases between them. The CDR3 DNA reads TGTGCCAACACTATTTTTTATGACTTAACGAACACCGGGGAGCTGTTTTTT. Translated: CANTIFYDLTNTGELFF.

About this clonotype itself: The germline gene is not matched at one end of the junction; a read error may be the cause. The CDR3 protein is CARSQERAGTGQSYEQYF. CDR3 DNA: TGCGCCAGGAGCCAAGAGAGGGCTGGCACGGGACAGTCCTACGAGCAGTACTTC. This sequence joins TRBV4-1 and TRBJ2-7; 7 bases are shared with TRBD1. Germline V gene sequence: CDR1 MGHRA, CDR2 YSYEKL. The CDR3 consists of 18 residues.

The chain combines TRBV5-4 with TRBJ2-5, with TRBD1 identical over 8 bases. V trimming: 4 bases; J trimming: 3 bases; junction bases outside the gene matches: 2. Per the germline V gene, CDR1 is SGHNT and CDR2 is YYREEE (reference sequence). There are 13 residues in the CDR3. The CDR3 is CASSGTGEETQYF. Here the CDR3 DNA reads TGTGCCAGCAGCGGGACAGGAGAAGAGACCCAGTACTTC.

The V call is TRBV12-5, the J call TRBJ2-2, with 7 bases fitting TRBD2. J lost 7 bases, V lost 11 bases, and 16 bases had no gene match. CDR1 is LGHNT and CDR2 is FRNRAP in the germline V gene. CDR3 length: 15 amino acids. The CDR3 DNA follows: TGTGCTGGTGTTTTGCAAGCCGGGGGGATCGGGGAGCTGTTTTTT. It yields the protein CAGVLQAGGIGELFF.

Worth noting for this clonotype: The junction departs from germline at one end; a sequencing error may be responsible. The rearrangement uses TRBV6-5 and TRBJ1-1; 8 positions agree with TRBD1. Germline values: CDR1 MNHEY, CDR2 SVGAGI. The CDR3 consists of 13 residues. This CDR3 is CGSSKQGVTEAFF. CDR3 bases: TGTGGCAGCAGCAAACAGGGGGTCACTGAAGCTTTCTTT.

This clonotype was counted only a few times. A much larger clone lies a single base off, so this may be a read error. The missing conserved phenylalanine or tryptophan at the end of this CDR3 makes a read error likely. The chain recombines TRBV6-1 with TRBJ1-2; D is unclear. Trimming pared 5 bases from V and 2 bases from J, leaving 12 bases between. This CDR3 has 14 residues. Germline V gene sequence: CDR1 MNHNS, CDR2 SASEGT. The CDR3 is CASSIPTPNYGYTS. CDR3 DNA sequence: TGTGCCAGCAGTATCCCGACACCCAACTATGGCTACACCTCC.

This sequence joins TRBV4-1 and TRBJ1-5; 8 nucleotides match TRBD1. CDR1 and CDR2 (germline): MGHRA, YSYEKL. The V segment lost 3 bases and the J segment 2 bases; nucleotides outside the gene matches: 3. This CDR3 region has 15 residues. The CDR3, as DNA: TGCGCCAGCAGCCATACGGGACAGGGCAATCAGCCCCAGCATTTT. Amino acid sequence: CASSHTGQGNQPQHF.

With regard to this clonotype: The conserved closing phenylalanine or tryptophan is absent in this CDR3, likely reflecting a read error. The V gene is TRBV6-1, the J gene TRBJ2-3, with 7 bases aligning to TRBD1. Trimming took 6 bases from V and 5 from J; bases not matched to a gene: 11. This CDR3 has 15 residues. Germline V gene data show CDR1 as MNHNS and CDR2 as SASEGT. The chain's CDR3 is CASRDKRNRGDTQYL. CDR3 bases: TGTGCCAGCAGGGACAAGCGGAACAGGGGAGATACGCAGTATCTT.

The J gene is TRBJ2-7, the V gene TRBV7-9; 9 bases line up with TRBD1. V dropped 10 bases and J dropped 3; count of bases not matched to a gene: 7. CDR1 is SEHNR, CDR2 FQNEAQ, per germline (reference sequence). This CDR3 is 13 amino acids long. CDR3 in DNA: TGTGCCACTGTCCGGGACAGGGACTACGAGCAGTACTTC. Translation: CATVRDRDYEQYF.